The 5 T cell receptor beta chains presented below share a single source sample, sequenced in a study of CD8+CD57+ T cells in acquired aplastic anemia. Patients selected for sequencing had displayed CD8+CD57+ cell expansion by flow cytometry. Investigators profiled TCR beta VDJ and CDR3 from genomic DNA template. TCRdb processed the reads anew with MiXCR; each CDR3 protein has one entry. The sample lists just over 200,000 distinct CDR3 sequences; more than 55% were seen once. The sequenced sample was sorted CD4+, CD8+, or CD8+CD57+ T cells (not recorded which) from PBMCs. These receptors all come from a human donor with aplastic anemia.

V usage is TRBV19 and J usage is TRBJ2-5; the match to TRBD1 covers 9 bases. Germline V gene sequence: CDR1 LNHDA, CDR2 SQIVND (reference sequence). With 6 bases clipped from V and 6 bases from J, the junction kept 8 bases outside the gene matches. CDR3 length: 14 amino acids. The CDR3: CASSRQGGGKTQYF. DNA for the CDR3: TGTGCCAGTAGCAGACAGGGGGGAGGAAAGACCCAGTACTTC. The full variable domain, its missing parts supplied by reference TRBV19 and TRBJ2-5, is DGGITQSPKYLFRKEGQNVTLSCEQNLNHDAMYWYRQDPGQGLRLIYYSQIVNDFQKGDIAEGYSVSREKKESFPLTVTSAQKNPTAFYLCASSRQGGGKTQYFGPGTRLLVL.

This clonotype was observed a handful of times. V gene TRBV19 combines with J gene TRBJ1-2; D call uncertain. The germline CDR1 and CDR2 sequences are LNHDA and SQIVND (reference sequence). Trimming shortened V by 3 bases and J by 8 bases, and 13 bases separated the two germline ends. The CDR3 runs to 13 residues. This CDR3 reads CASSIKGPTGYTF. For the CDR3, the DNA is TGTGCCAGTAGTATCAAGGGTCCGACCGGCTACACCTTC.

This rearrangement joins TRBV7-2 to TRBJ2-2; possible D gene TRBD1, 5 bases. V was trimmed by 5 bases and J by 2 bases, leaving 18 bases between them. From germline, CDR1 is SGHTA and CDR2 FQGNSA. The length of the CDR3 is 17 residues. CDR3 in amino acids: CASSQATGQPNTGELFF. CDR3 nucleotide sequence: TGTGCCAGCAGCCAAGCGACTGGACAACCTAACACCGGGGAGCTGTTTTTT.

The chain couples TRBV7-2 to TRBJ2-1, with D perhaps matching TRBD1 or TRBD2 (6 bases each). The CDR3 spans 13 residues. CDR1 is SGHTA, CDR2 FQGNSA, per germline. V was shortened by 1 base and J by 10 bases, with 11 bases between the two germline ends. CDR3 DNA sequence: TGTGCCAGCAGCTTAGTCCGGGGGCGGGAGCAGTTCTTC. It codes for CASSLVRGREQFF.

The V gene is TRBV15, the J gene TRBJ2-1, with 11 bases fitting TRBD1. Trimming cost V 2 bases and J 6 bases; bases outside gene matches: 6. Germline loops: CDR1 LNHNV, CDR2 YYDKDF (reference sequence). There are 16 residues in the CDR3. The CDR3, as DNA: TGTGCCACCAGCAGAAGAGCCGGGACAGGGGGCAATGAGCAGTTCTTC. This gives the protein CATSRRAGTGGNEQFF.